Listed here are 13 T cell receptor beta chains from one sample, sequenced in a study of technical replicates of blood from a handful of donors. Profiled with immunoSEQ multiplex PCR; TCRdb holds only in-frame clones, not every one. This sample carries tens of thousands of clones, roughly 96% of them seen once, and the ten largest clones take about 0.2%. The sample consisted of T cells isolated from PBMCs. The origin of the receptors is a human donor in good health.

The J gene is TRBJ2-7, the V gene TRBV28, with D possibly matching TRBD1 (5 bases). From germline, CDR1 is MDHEN and CDR2 SYDVKM. This CDR3 has 16 amino acids. With 2 bases removed from V and 3 bases from J, the gap between germline ends came to 17 bases. The CDR3 spells CASSLPVERQGYEQYF. DNA for the CDR3: TGTGCCAGCAGTTTACCCGTGGAACGGCAGGGCTACGAGCAGTACTTC.

This clone was found once. The genes are TRBV2 and TRBJ1-2; D might be TRBD1 (5 bases). The CDR3 is made up of 13 amino acids. Looked up from germline, CDR1 is SNHLY and CDR2 is FYNNEI. V lost 8 bases and J lost 6, with 16 bases in between. CDR3 bases: TGTGCCAGCGGGTATAACGGGGGGAATGGCTACACCTTC. As protein: CASGYNGGNGYTF.

This rearrangement joins TRBV19 to TRBJ2-3; 8 bases map to TRBD1. The CDR3 consists of 12 residues. From germline, CDR1 is LNHDA and CDR2 SQIVND (reference sequence). Losses at the gene ends were 10 bases for V and 3 bases for J; bases not matched to a gene: 3. CDR3: CATRGRTDTQYF. In DNA, the CDR3 is TGTGCCACCAGGGGGCGAACAGATACGCAGTATTTT.

The chain has TRBV9 and TRBJ2-3; maybe TRBD2 (5 bases). Germline CDR1 is SGDLS and CDR2 is YYNGEE. The CDR3 loop spans 15 amino acids. V lost 4 bases and J lost 0, with 12 bases in between. The CDR3 is CASSPAGSSTDTQYF. The CDR3 nucleotides read TGTGCCAGCAGCCCCGCGGGCAGCAGCACAGATACGCAGTATTTT. Variable domain in full (rest from reference TRBV9 and TRBJ2-3): DSGVTQTPKHLITATGQRVTLRCSPRSGDLSVYWYQQSLDQGLQFLIQYYNGEERAKGNILERFSAQQFPDLHSELNLSSLELGDSALYFCASSPAGSSTDTQYFGPGTRLTVL.

The V and J genes are TRBV10-1 and TRBJ1-1; possibly TRBD1 for D (5 bases). The CDR3 sequence is 15 residues long. Germline lookup yields CDR1 WNHNN and CDR2 SYGVQD (reference sequence). The V gene lost 0 bases and the J gene lost 2 bases, with 10 bases spanning the gap. This chain's CDR3 is CASSESAGTNTEAFF. CDR3 coding DNA: TGCGCCAGCAGTGAGTCGGCGGGGACCAACACTGAAGCTTTCTTT.

V usage is TRBV28 and J usage is TRBJ1-2, with D possibly TRBD1 on 6 matching bases. V lost 6 bases and J lost 8, with 16 bases in between. The CDR3 runs to 13 residues. Germline V gene data show CDR1 as MDHEN and CDR2 as SYDVKM. The CDR3 DNA sequence: TGTGCCAGCAGCTACGGGACAATTGCGGGCTACACCTTC. As protein: CASSYGTIAGYTF.

V usage is TRBV29-1 and J usage is TRBJ2-5; 8 bases align to TRBD2. V gave up 3 bases and J gave up 2 bases; unmatched junction bases: 14. The CDR3 is 17 residues long. The germline CDR1 and CDR2 sequences are SQVTM and ANQGSEA. The chain's CDR3 is CSVEGLRGGLHQETQYF. The CDR3, as DNA: TGCAGCGTTGAGGGGCTTCGGGGGGGGCTTCATCAAGAGACCCAGTACTTC. The full variable domain, with the rest looked up from reference TRBV29-1 and TRBJ2-5, is SAVISQKPSRDICQRGTSLTIQCQVDSQVTMMFWYRQQPGQSLTLIATANQGSEATYESGFVIDKFPISRPNLTFSTLTVSNMSPEDSSIYLCSVEGLRGGLHQETQYFGPGTRLLVL.

J is TRBJ2-7 and V is TRBV6-6; a possible D gene is TRBD1 (6 bases). The CDR3 loop spans 15 amino acids. Germline assignment: CDR1 MNHNY and CDR2 SVGAGI (reference sequence). V lost 3 bases and J lost 5, with 17 bases in between. The CDR3 sequence: CASSYLDRLNNEQYF. DNA for the CDR3: TGTGCCAGCAGTTATTTGGACAGACTAAACAACGAGCAGTACTTC.

This clone was recorded only once. The rearrangement joins TRBV7-8 to TRBJ1-5, with D possibly being TRBD1 (6 bases). This CDR3 contains 16 residues. Germline CDR1 and CDR2: SGHVS and FQNEAQ. V gave up 5 bases and J gave up 2 bases, with 16 bases separating them. The CDR3 DNA follows: TGTGCCAGCAGCCGACAAAATGCAGGGGGCAATCAGCCCCAGCATTTT. This codes for CASSRQNAGGNQPQHF.

This sequence joins TRBV9 and TRBJ2-7; D is unclear. With 0 bases removed from V and 0 bases from J, the gap between germline ends came to 7 bases. Looked up from germline, CDR1 is SGDLS and CDR2 is YYNGEE. This CDR3 comprises 14 residues. In nucleotides, the CDR3 is TGTGCCAGCAGCGTAGAGATGAGCTCCTACGAGCAGTACTTC. Protein product: CASSVEMSSYEQYF.

The V and J genes are TRBV29-1 and TRBJ1-2, with TRBD1 as a possible D gene (5 bases). Trimming pared 3 bases from V and 7 bases from J, leaving 9 bases between. Germline V CDR1 and CDR2: SQVTM, ANQGSEA. The CDR3 extends over 11 amino acids. The CDR3 is CSVDAGVGYTF. In DNA, the CDR3 is TGCAGCGTTGATGCGGGGGTTGGCTACACCTTC. The complete variable domain, with remaining parts taken from reference TRBV29-1 and TRBJ1-2, reads SAVISQKPSRDICQRGTSLTIQCQVDSQVTMMFWYRQQPGQSLTLIATANQGSEATYESGFVIDKFPISRPNLTFSTLTVSNMSPEDSSIYLCSVDAGVGYTFGSGTRLTVV.

In its sample, this clone was seen once. V is TRBV19 and J is TRBJ2-7; D may be TRBD1 (6 bases). The CDR3 has 13 residues. V lost 6 bases to trimming and J lost 2 bases, with 11 bases between them. The germline gives CDR1 LNHDA, CDR2 SQIVND (reference sequence). CDR3 region: CASSPTGPYEQYF. DNA for the CDR3: TGTGCCAGTAGCCCGACAGGACCCTACGAGCAGTACTTC.

The chain links TRBV11-2 to TRBJ1-2, with D perhaps TRBD1 (5 bases). Germline CDR1 reads SGHAT; CDR2 reads FQNNGV. CDR3 length equals 12 residues. Trimming removed 5 bases at V and 5 bases at J, with 9 bases between. In DNA, the CDR3 is TGTGCCAGCAGCCTCGGGACTTATGGCTACACCTTC. Encoded protein: CASSLGTYGYTF.